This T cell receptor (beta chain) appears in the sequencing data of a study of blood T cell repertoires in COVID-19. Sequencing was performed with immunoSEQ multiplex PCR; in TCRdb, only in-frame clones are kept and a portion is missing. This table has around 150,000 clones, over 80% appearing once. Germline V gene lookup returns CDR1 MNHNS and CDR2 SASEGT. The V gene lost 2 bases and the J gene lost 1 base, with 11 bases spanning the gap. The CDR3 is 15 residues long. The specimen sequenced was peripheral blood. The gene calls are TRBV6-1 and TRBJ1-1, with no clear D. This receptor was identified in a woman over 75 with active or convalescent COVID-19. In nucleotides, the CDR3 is TGTGCCAGCAGTGAATCGACGAGAGGGAACACTGAAGCTTTCTTT. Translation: CASSESTRGNTEAFF.